This entry is about one T cell receptor beta chain. Antigen: not known. This CDR3 contains 17 residues. Deletions cut 6 bases from V and 6 bases from J, with 24 bases between. CDR1 and CDR2 from the germline V gene are MNHEY and SVGEGT. The data derive from a study of vaccination and CD4 T cells after COVID-19. At the level of the study: Stimulation of cells relied on overlapping spike peptides derived from SARS-CoV-2, HCoV-NL63, HCoV-OC43 and HCoV-229E. Overall study findings and caveats: From around 19 to 38, the median of SARS-CoV-2-reactive clonotypes rose without reaching significance.

Cultured CD4+ T-cell DNA underwent Oncomine TCR Beta short-read sequencing. Cultures of CD4+ T cells served as the source for extracting genomic DNA. Each CDR3 protein gets one entry after TCRdb re-called the PCR reads with MiXCR. Among over 15,000 distinct CDR3 sequences listed, nearly 50% were seen once. Treatment in this sample: roughly 10-day PBMC culture with coronavirus spike peptide pools or control peptides (ViraFEST assay). Source: CD4+ T cells from blood, cultured in vitro, taken before SARS-CoV-2 vaccination. The receptor's source is a human donor who had recovered from COVID-19. This rearrangement joins TRBV6-2 or TRBV6-3 to TRBJ2-1; TRBD2 might be the D (7 bases). The DNA for the CDR3 is TGTGCCAGCAGCACTAAAGGGGGGCAGGGAGGGCTCAATGAGCAGTTCTTC. Translating gives CASSTKGGQGGLNEQFF.